The T cell receptor beta chain described here comes from a study of graft-versus-host responses after intestinal transplantation. The authors plated approximately 200,000 CFSE-labeled responder cells with approximately 200,000 irradiated, violet-dye-labeled stimulator cells. Germline trimming cut 2 bases from V and 0 bases from J; bases unmatched to any gene: 4. CDR1 is SQVTM and CDR2 is ANQGSEA in the germline V gene. This CDR3 contains 15 residues. Assay used: immunoSEQ multiplex PCR; TCRdb lists only in-frame clones, some missing. This sample has fewer than 15,000 clones, with approximately 33% found just once. The table lists this clone with a few counts.

The chain is built from TRBV29-1 and TRBJ2-7, with 10 bases that match TRBD2. This clonotype originated in a human patient who received an intestinal transplant. Source: alloreactive CD8+ T cells from a mixed lymphocyte reaction culture, taken before intestinal transplant. Indicated subset: CFSE-low proliferating T cells sorted from roughly six-day pre-transplant mixed lymphocyte reaction (GvH or HvG direction). CDR3 region: CSVELAGVLSYEQYF. The CDR3 nucleotides are TGCAGCGTTGAACTAGCGGGGGTTCTCTCCTACGAGCAGTACTTC.